This T cell receptor beta chain was sequenced for a study of CD8+CD57+ T cells in acquired aplastic anemia. It was genomic DNA that served as the template for profiling TCR beta VDJ and CDR3. A single record per CDR3 protein comes from TCRdb applying MiXCR to the reads. The sample lists some 280,000 distinct CDR3 sequences, 55% to 60% seen once, with roughly 8% in the top ten. The ends were cut back, 6 bases at V and 4 bases at J, with 15 bases in the middle. This CDR3 is 14 amino acids long. The germline gives CDR1 LNHDA, CDR2 SQIVND (reference sequence). The sample consisted of sorted CD4+, CD8+, or CD8+CD57+ T cells (not recorded which) from PBMCs. The chain has TRBV19 and TRBJ1-2; D is uncertain. The sequence was collected from a human donor with severe aplastic anemia or a healthy control (not recorded which). DNA for the CDR3: TGTGCCAGTAGCTGGGCTCCGGAGAGCTATGGCTACACCTTC. This translates into CASSWAPESYGYTF.